This TCR beta chain was documented in a study of shared clonotypes between healthy human individuals (dated by TCRdb to about 2020). About the investigation overall: The cohort included three men and a couple of women between 18 and 49 years of age. Leukapheresis yielded between about 0.9 and 9 billion PBMCs per donor. For each donor, CD4 naive and CD4 memory were each given three plates, CD8 naive was given two plates, and CD8 memory was given one plate. To estimate repertoire size and how much clonotypes are shared between individuals, the study performed deep sequencing of blood TCR repertoires from 4 to 6 healthy adults. To increase sequencing depth and limit assay-specific biases, TCR repertoire library preparation and sequencing were carried out by different laboratories using diverse techniques. Overall results and qualifications from the work: Because the study included a small number of donors, the genetic and exposure-history diversity represented was limited. Incomplete sequencing was indicated by rarefaction of sorted-subset datasets, despite the large sequencing depth. Roughly 5% of naive CD4, 3.5% of naive CD8, around 2.3% of memory CD4, and more than 0.35% of memory CD8 clonotypes were shared across several donors. Based on pairwise subsampling, the degree of clonotype sharing among donors was expected to be affected by sequencing depth. Only blood was sampled, and tissue TCR repertoires likely differ from those in blood. Naive subsets generally had larger estimated clonotype richness than memory subsets. Compared with non-shared clonotypes, clonotypes shared by all four sorted-subset donors had higher generation probabilities.

Donors were healthy HIV-negative adults with no recently reported acute infections or vaccinations. Every donor was a Caucasian adult living in Nashville, Tennessee, USA. CD4+ T cells were enriched through magnetic negative selection, after which naive cells were positively selected on CD45RA and the remaining negative fraction served as the memory subset. Blood was obtained by leukapheresis, after which PBMCs were separated by Ficoll-Histopaque density gradient centrifugation and cryopreserved in liquid nitrogen vapor phase. Purity and quantity of every magnetically sorted T cell population were checked by analytical flow cytometry. Genomic DNA was isolated from each sorted fraction and quantified by UV absorbance on a Nanodrop 2000c. V has 4 bases trimmed and J has 8 bases trimmed; junction bases matching no gene number 6. From its cysteine to its phenylalanine, the CDR3 spans 13 amino acids. Only the CDR3 DNA is retained, 39 bases long and in frame from the first base. The germline V gene supplies CDR1 SGHRS and CDR2 YFSETQ.

TCR CDR3 regions were amplified from genomic DNA by multiplex PCR using the deep immunoSEQ assay. For each cell subset, the extracted genomic DNA was distributed evenly across all wells of several immunoSEQ 96-well plates, and each plate served as one replicate. For sorted subsets, each replicate PCR was loaded with about 0.2 ug genomic DNA, equivalent to 30,000 to 35,000 T cell genomes. The purified libraries were quantified using a Qubit 3.0 fluorometer, sized with a Bioanalyzer 2100, and then quantified again using the KAPA Library Quantification kit. Every immunoSEQ 96-well plate was sequenced on a separate single-read 150-cycle Illumina NextSeq 550 flow cell. On the study's bioinformatics: The immunoSEQ output contained only junctional sequences without quality scores, so filtering could not match that applied to full-length reads. To assign V/J genes and CDR3, sequences were annotated using PyIR, a Python wrapper for IgBLAST v1.9, with IMGT germline references. Reads with weak V/J assignments (E-value above 1e-6), missing CDR3, stop codons, out-of-frame junctions, or ambiguous translated residues were removed. V3J clonotypes were defined by identical inferred V gene, J gene, and CDR3 amino acid sequence. Percentage overlap between repertoires was calculated by dividing the number of shared unique clonotypes by the size of the smaller repertoire. Richness of each repertoire was evaluated using RTK rarefaction, the Chao1 estimator, and Recon v2.1 estimates of unobserved clonotypes. OLGA was used to compute generation probabilities for all TCRbeta clonotypes that the gDNA method yielded from a few donors. In its TCRdb copy, this immuneACCESS table keeps in-frame sequences only and misses some clones. Where compared with another copy, unresolved V genes explain less than half of these, and the others have no known cause. The DNA gave D and trimming, while V, J and clone size come from that table. The sample profile shows over 850,000 clones; around three quarters of them were found once. About 0.52% of the sample comes from the top ten.

In this sample, this clone turned up a few times. The antigen this receptor binds is unknown. Base-call qualities are not available, and no considerably larger clone is one nucleotide away. Other DNA sequences in this specimen translate into the identical CDR3. The clonotype was recovered from a man aged 18 to 30 in good health. Some clones in this sample may be carry-over from other donors' samples. The chain couples TRBV5-1 to TRBJ1-2, and 9 junction bases match TRBD1. Sequencing was done on a sample of memory CD4+ T cells from PBMCs. The cell subset or site label, read with the paper, signifies: CD45RA-negative fraction. Read as DNA, the sequence is TGCGCCAGCAGCCAGGGACAGGGTTCCGGCTACACCTTC. It translates as CASSQGQGSGYTF.